The rows below give T cell receptor beta chains drawn from one sample of a study of T cell changes during pregnancy in multiple sclerosis. Data came from immunoSEQ multiplex PCR; TCRdb stores just in-frame clones and leaves some out. Of about 52,000 clones listed, over 85% were seen once; the top ten hold 0.37%. Sequences were derived from CD4+ T cells from peripheral blood mononuclear cells, sampled before pregnancy. Receptors originate from a female donor with multiple sclerosis, enrolled in a pregnancy study. The CDR3 runs from the conserved cysteine through the conserved F or W. The D gene is left open where the match is weak. Size is omitted from some rows. Given values are once, few, many or a class for expanded clones.

TRBD1 NA TRBJ2-3 TRBV11-3 TGTGCCAGTACAGGGGGTGCGACAGATACGCAGTATTTT CASTGGATDTQYF
NA NA TRBJ2-7 TRBV27 TGTGCCAGCAGTGCCAAAACTAGCCCCTACGAGCAGTACTTC CASSAKTSPYEQYF
NA NA TRBJ1-2 TRBV28 TGTGCCAGCAGGCTCCCAACAGGGAACTATGGCTACACCTTC CASRLPTGNYGYTF
NA NA TRBJ1-5 TRBV7-2 TGTGCCAGCAGCTTAGTTCCGGGTAATAGCAATCAGCCCCAGCATTTT CASSLVPGNSNQPQHF
TRBD2 NA TRBJ2-7 TRBV5-1 TGCGCCAGCAGCGTAACAGCGGGATCTAACTACGAGCAGTACTTC CASSVTAGSNYEQYF
NA NA TRBJ1-1 TRBV5-5 TGTGCCAGCAGCTTGGAGGGAGCGGGGGCCACTGAAGCTTTCTTT CASSLEGAGATEAFF
TRBD2 NA TRBJ2-2 TRBV2 TGTGCCAGCAGTAGACTAGCGGGACGTACCGGGGAGCTGTTTTTT CASSRLAGRTGELFF
NA NA TRBJ1-3 TRBV5-1 TGCGCCAGCAGCTTGGCGGGACAACAACTAGGAAACACCATATATTTT CASSLAGQQLGNTIYF
TRBD1 NA TRBJ1-1 TRBV7-2 TGTGCCAGCAGCTCCTGGACAGGGGTGAACACTGAAGCTTTCTTT CASSSWTGVNTEAFF
NA once TRBJ1-1 TRBV7-3 TGTGCCAGCAGTGGGGGGGATCCTTGGTACACTGAAGCTTTCTTT CASSGGDPWYTEAFF
TRBD2 NA TRBJ2-1 TRBV5-6 TGTGCCAGCACCATGGGACTATCTTTGTTCTACAATGAGCAGTTCTTC CASTMGLSLFYNEQFF
TRBD2 NA TRBJ2-1 TRBV5-4 TGTGCCAGCAGCCCGGGTACAGTACCGCTAGCGGTGAGAAATGAGCAGTTCTTC CASSPGTVPLAVRNEQFF
NA NA TRBJ2-4 TRBV5-1 TGCGCCAGTGCGGAAGCAAACATTCAGTACTTC CASAEANIQYF
NA NA TRBJ2-1 TRBV18 TGTGCCAGCTCACCACCACCCTCTCAGCGGGCATCCTACAATGAGCAGTTCTTC CASSPPPSQRASYNEQFF
TRBD2 NA TRBJ2-5 TRBV28 TGTGCCAGCGACAAAGCGGGAGCGGGACAAGAGACCCAGTACTTC CASDKAGAGQETQYF
TRBD1 NA TRBJ2-7 TRBV27 TGTGCCAGCAGGGCCCTGACAGGGGGGGACTACGAGCAGTACTTC CASRALTGGDYEQYF
NA NA TRBJ2-1 TRBV9 TGTGCCAGCAGCGTAGTGTCCGGTGACAATGAGCAGTTCTTC CASSVVSGDNEQFF
TRBD1 NA TRBJ1-4 TRBV27 TGTGCCAGCAGTTTATGGGCGACCGGGACAGGGTATGAAAAACTGTTTTTT CASSLWATGTGYEKLFF
TRBD2 NA TRBJ2-7 TRBV10-2 TGCGCCAGCAGTGAGTTCCGACTAGCGGGAAAGGACGAGCAGTACTTC CASSEFRLAGKDEQYF
TRBD1 NA TRBJ1-5 TRBV28 TGTGCCAGCAGGGCACCGACAGGGAGGAATCAGCCCCAGCATTTT CASRAPTGRNQPQHF
TRBD1 NA TRBJ2-1 TRBV2 TGTGCCAGCAGTTCTATCGACAGGGGTTTTTACAATGAGCAGTTCTTC CASSSIDRGFYNEQFF
NA NA TRBJ2-4 TRBV5-4 TGTGCCAGCAGACGCGCAGGGAAAAACATTCAGTACTTC CASRRAGKNIQYF
TRBD1 NA TRBJ1-1 TRBV5-1 TGCGCCAGCAGTATTACCGGGACAGGGGGCGGCACTGAAGCTTTCTTT CASSITGTGGGTEAFF
TRBD1 NA TRBJ1-1 TRBV10-2 TGCGCCACTTACACTGACAGGGAAATGAACACTGAAGCTTTCTTT CATYTDREMNTEAFF
TRBD1 NA TRBJ1-1 TRBV6-1 TGTGCCAGCCGGGACAGGGCGATAACTGAAGCTTTCTTT CASRDRAITEAFF